Reported below is one T cell receptor beta chain. Antigen unknown. This record belongs to a study of blood T cells in healthy people across ages. Notes on the study in general: Getting older went along with TCR beta diversity per million T cells dropping roughly linearly.

This CDR3 spans 19 amino acids. CDR1 KGHDR and CDR2 SFDVKD come from the germline V gene. Trimming took off 4 bases at V and 0 bases at J, with 18 bases between the two ends. The use of a sample-barcoded 5' primer and a J-beta primer mix characterized a second PCR of 7 to 11 cycles. Each CDR3 protein gets one entry after TCRdb re-called the 5' RACE reads with MiXCR. Of 1.6 million or so distinct CDR3 sequences in the sample, 34% were seen once. The rearrangement uses TRBV24-1 and TRBJ2-6, with D possibly matching TRBD1 (6 bases). The source material was blood. The origin of this receptor is a woman aged 30 to 39 in good health. The CDR3 region is CATSDQDSLSNSGANVLTF. DNA for the CDR3: TGTGCCACCAGTGACCAGGACAGTCTCTCAAACTCTGGGGCCAACGTCCTGACTTTC.